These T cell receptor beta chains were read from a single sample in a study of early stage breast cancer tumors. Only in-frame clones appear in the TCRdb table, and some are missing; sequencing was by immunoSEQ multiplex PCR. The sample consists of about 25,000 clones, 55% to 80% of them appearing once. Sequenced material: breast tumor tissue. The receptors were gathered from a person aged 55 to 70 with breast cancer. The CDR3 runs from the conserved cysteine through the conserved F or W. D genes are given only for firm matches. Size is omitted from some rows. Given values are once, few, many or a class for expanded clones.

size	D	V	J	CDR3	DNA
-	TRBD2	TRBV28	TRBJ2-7	CASGPTSGMPHEQYF	TGTGCCAGCGGTCCGACTAGCGGGATGCCCCACGAGCAGTACTTC
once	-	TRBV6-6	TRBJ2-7	CASSYDAQGAYEQYF	TGTGCCAGCTCGTACGATGCCCAGGGTGCCTACGAGCAGTACTTC
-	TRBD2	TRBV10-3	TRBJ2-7	CAISESTSGRFEQYF	TGTGCCATCAGTGAGTCTACCAGCGGGAGGTTCGAGCAGTACTTC
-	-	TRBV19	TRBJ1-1	CASSIARTAEAFF	TGTGCCAGTAGTATAGCGAGGACAGCAGAAGCTTTCTTT
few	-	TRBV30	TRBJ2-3	CAWMSVDTQYF	TGTGCCTGGATGAGCGTAGATACGCAGTATTTT
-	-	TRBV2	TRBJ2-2	CASSERYPGELFF	TGTGCCAGCAGTGAACGCTACCCCGGGGAGCTGTTTTTT
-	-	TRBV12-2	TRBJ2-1	CASRADRDTINEQFF	TGTGCAAGTCGCGCAGATCGGGACACTATCAATGAGCAGTTCTTC
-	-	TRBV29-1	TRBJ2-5	CSVAGGVQETQYF	TGCAGCGTTGCGGGCGGGGTTCAAGAGACCCAGTACTTC
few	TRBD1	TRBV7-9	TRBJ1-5	CASSPDVTGSNQPQHF	TGTGCCAGCAGCCCGGACGTGACAGGGTCTAATCAGCCCCAGCATTTT
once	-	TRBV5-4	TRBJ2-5	CASSQSGVETQYF	TGTGCCAGCAGTCAGTCGGGTGTCGAGACCCAGTACTTC
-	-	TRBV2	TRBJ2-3	CASSDSTGGDTQYF	TGTGCCAGCAGTGACTCAACCGGTGGAGATACGCAGTATTTT
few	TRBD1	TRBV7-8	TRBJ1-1	CASSLTDRGSTEAFF	TGTGCCAGCAGCTTAACCGACAGGGGGAGCACTGAAGCTTTCTTT
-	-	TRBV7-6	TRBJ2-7	CASSPWGDREQYF	TGTGCCAGCAGCCCCTGGGGGGATCGCGAGCAGTACTTC
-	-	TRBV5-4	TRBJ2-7	CASSLAGQNSYEQYF	TGTGCCAGCAGCTTGGCGGGACAAAACTCCTACGAGCAGTACTTC
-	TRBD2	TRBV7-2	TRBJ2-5	CASSSPWGGRVGETQYF	TGTGCCAGCAGCTCCCCATGGGGCGGGAGGGTGGGGGAGACCCAGTACTTC
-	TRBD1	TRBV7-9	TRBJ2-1	CASSLDRGPADEQFF	TGTGCCAGCAGCCTCGACAGGGGGCCTGCCGATGAGCAGTTCTTC
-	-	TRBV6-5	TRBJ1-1	CASNRQGFNTEAFF	TGTGCCAGCAATCGTCAGGGGTTCAACACTGAAGCTTTCTTT
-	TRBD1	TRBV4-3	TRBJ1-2	CASSQAHRGSYGYTF	TGCGCCAGCAGCCAAGCTCACAGGGGATCCTATGGCTACACCTTC
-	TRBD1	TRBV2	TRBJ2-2	CASNTGQGMGELFF	TGTGCCAGCAATACGGGACAGGGGATGGGGGAGCTGTTTTTT
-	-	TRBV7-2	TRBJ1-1	CASSPSQGSGTEAFF	TGTGCCAGCAGCCCTTCACAGGGCTCGGGCACTGAAGCTTTCTTT
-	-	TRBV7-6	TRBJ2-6	CASSFDRDSGANVLTF	TGTGCCAGCAGCTTTGACAGAGACTCTGGGGCCAACGTCCTGACTTTC
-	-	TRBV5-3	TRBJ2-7	CARSWLGRYEQYF	TGTGCCAGAAGTTGGTTGGGGAGATACGAGCAGTACTTC
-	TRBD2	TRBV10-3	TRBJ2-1	CAISDWVTSGTEQFF	TGTGCCATCAGTGACTGGGTGACTAGCGGGACCGAGCAGTTCTTC
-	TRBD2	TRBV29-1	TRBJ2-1	CSVDSLAVYNEQFF	TGCAGCGTTGACTCTCTAGCGGTTTACAATGAGCAGTTCTTC
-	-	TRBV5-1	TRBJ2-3	CASSLAGYPDTQYF	TGCGCCAGCAGCTTGGCGGGGTATCCAGATACGCAGTATTTT